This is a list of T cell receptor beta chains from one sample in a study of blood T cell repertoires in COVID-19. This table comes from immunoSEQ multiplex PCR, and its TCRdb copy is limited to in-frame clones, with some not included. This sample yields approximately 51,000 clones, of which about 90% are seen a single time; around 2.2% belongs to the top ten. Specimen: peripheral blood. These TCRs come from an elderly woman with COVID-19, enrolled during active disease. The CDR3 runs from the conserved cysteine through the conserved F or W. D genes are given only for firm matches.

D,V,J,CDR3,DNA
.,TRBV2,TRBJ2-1,CASSEDLSSYNEQFF,TGTGCCAGCAGTGAAGACTTGAGCTCCTACAATGAGCAGTTCTTC
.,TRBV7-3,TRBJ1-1,CASSLGRGNTEAFF,TGTGCCAGCAGCTTGGGGCGGGGGAACACTGAAGCTTTCTTT
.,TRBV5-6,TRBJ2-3,CASSLLTATDTQYF,TGTGCCAGCAGCTTGTTGACAGCAACAGATACGCAGTATTTT
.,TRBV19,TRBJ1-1,CASSTLTGHTEAFF,TGTGCCAGTAGTACCCTCACAGGACACACTGAAGCTTTCTTT
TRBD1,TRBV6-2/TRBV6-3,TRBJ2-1,CASSRTGLGVGGSYNEQFF,TGTGCCAGCAGTCGGACAGGGCTTGGGGTGGGAGGCTCCTACAATGAGCAGTTCTTC
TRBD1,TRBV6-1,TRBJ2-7,CASSDRGQVYEQYF,TGTGCCAGCAGTGACAGGGGACAGGTATACGAGCAGTACTTC
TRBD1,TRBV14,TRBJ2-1,CASSQDLRGPQFF,TGTGCCAGCAGCCAAGATTTGAGGGGGCCGCAGTTCTTC
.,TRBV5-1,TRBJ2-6,CASSFGDRQTGANVLTF,TGCGCCAGCAGCTTCGGTGACAGACAAACTGGGGCCAACGTCCTGACTTTC
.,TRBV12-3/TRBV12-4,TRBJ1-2,CASSFSVYGYTF,TGTGCCAGCAGTTTTTCCGTCTATGGCTACACCTTC
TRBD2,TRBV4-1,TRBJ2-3,CASSARSGAKSTDTQYF,TGCGCCAGCAGCGCCCGAAGCGGGGCGAAGTCAACAGATACGCAGTATTTT